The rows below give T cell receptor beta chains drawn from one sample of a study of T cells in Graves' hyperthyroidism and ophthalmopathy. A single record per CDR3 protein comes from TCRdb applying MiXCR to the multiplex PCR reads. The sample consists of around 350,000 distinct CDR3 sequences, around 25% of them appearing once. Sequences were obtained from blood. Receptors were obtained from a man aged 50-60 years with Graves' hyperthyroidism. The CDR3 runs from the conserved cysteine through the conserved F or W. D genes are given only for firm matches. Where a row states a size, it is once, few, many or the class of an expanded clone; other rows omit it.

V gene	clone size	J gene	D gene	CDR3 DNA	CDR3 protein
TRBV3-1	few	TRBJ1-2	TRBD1	TGTGCCAGCAGCCAAACACGACGGACAGGGGGCGGTGGCTACACCTTC	CASSQTRRTGGGGYTF
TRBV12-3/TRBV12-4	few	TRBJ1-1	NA	TGTGCCAGCAGCTTAGGAAGCGCTGAAGCTTTCTTT	CASSLGSAEAFF
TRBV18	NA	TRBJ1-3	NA	TGTGCCAGCTCACCGCAGGGGAATCCTGGAAACACCATATATTTT	CASSPQGNPGNTIYF
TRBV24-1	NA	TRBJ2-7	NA	TGTGCCACCAGTGATTTGCCAGGGAGAACAGGCAGCGGCGAGCAGTACTTC	CATSDLPGRTGSGEQYF
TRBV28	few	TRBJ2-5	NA	TGTGCCAGCAGTTTAACCCGTGGGGGCAGCCCCCGGGAGACCCAGTACTTC	CASSLTRGGSPRETQYF
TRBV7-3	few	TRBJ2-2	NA	TGTGCCAGCAGCCCAGCCATGGGTTACACCGGGGAGCTGTTTTTT	CASSPAMGYTGELFF
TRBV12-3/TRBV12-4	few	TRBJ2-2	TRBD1	TGTGCCAGCAGAAATGACAGGGCCTCAAACACCGGGGAGCTGTTTTTT	CASRNDRASNTGELFF
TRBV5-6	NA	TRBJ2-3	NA	TGTGCCAGCAGCTCCTGGATTACGGATACGCAGTATTTT	CASSSWITDTQYF
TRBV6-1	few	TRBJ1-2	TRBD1	TGTGCCAGCAGTGAATACTTCCGGGACAGCCGCCCAGAGGGCTACACCTTC	CASSEYFRDSRPEGYTF
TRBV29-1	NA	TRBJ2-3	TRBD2	TGCAGCGTTGATAGTAGCGGGAGGTTCACAGATACGCAGTATTTT	CSVDSSGRFTDTQYF
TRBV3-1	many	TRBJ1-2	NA	TGTGCCAGCAGCCAAGATTCGGGGGGCTACACCTTC	CASSQDSGGYTF
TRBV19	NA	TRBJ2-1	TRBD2	TGTGCCAGTAGTATGCGCGGGGGGAACAATGAGCAGTTCTTC	CASSMRGGNNEQFF
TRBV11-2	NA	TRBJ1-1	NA	TGTGCCAGCAGCTTACTCCCTGGAAGGACTGAAGCTTTCTTT	CASSLLPGRTEAFF
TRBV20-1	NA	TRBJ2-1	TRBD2	TGCAGTGCTAAACTAGCGGGAGACTACAATGAGCAGTTCTTC	CSAKLAGDYNEQFF
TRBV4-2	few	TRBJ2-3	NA	TGTGCCAGCAGCAATCCTTGGGCCCGGCCGGGGGATACGCAGTATTTT	CASSNPWARPGDTQYF
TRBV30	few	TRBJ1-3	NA	TGTGCCTGGAGTCTAATAAGGGAGTCTGGAAACACCATATATTTT	CAWSLIRESGNTIYF
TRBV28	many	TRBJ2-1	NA	TGTGCCACCGACGGACAGCCCGTGAATGAGCAGTTCTTC	CATDGQPVNEQFF
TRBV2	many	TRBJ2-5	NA	TGTGCCAGCAGTGAACGGGGTGGGCAAGAGACCCAGTACTTC	CASSERGGQETQYF
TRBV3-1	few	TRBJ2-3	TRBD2	TGTGCCAGCAGCCACACACTAGCGGCTATAGGAGATACGCAGTATTTT	CASSHTLAAIGDTQYF
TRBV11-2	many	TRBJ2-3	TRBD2	TGTGCCAGCAGCCCCTGGACTAGCCCCACAGATACGCAGTATTTT	CASSPWTSPTDTQYF
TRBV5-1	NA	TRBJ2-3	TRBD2	TGCGCCAGCAGCTATCTAGCGGGAGGCACAGATACGCAGTATTTT	CASSYLAGGTDTQYF
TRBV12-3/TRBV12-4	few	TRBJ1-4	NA	TGTGCCAGCAGTACCAATGTTGCAACTAATGAAAAACTGTTTTTT	CASSTNVATNEKLFF
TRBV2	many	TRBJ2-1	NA	TGTGCCAGCAGACCAGGAGGGGGGTTTAGCGGACCCCCGGGGGAGCAGTTCTTC	CASRPGGGFSGPPGEQFF
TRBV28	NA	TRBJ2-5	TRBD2	TGTGCCAGCAGCCAACTTAGCGGGAGCCTCGGGGAGACCCAGTACTTC	CASSQLSGSLGETQYF
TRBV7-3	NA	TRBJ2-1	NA	TGTGCCAGCAGCCCCGGGCCCCCCGAGTGGGAGCAGTTCTTC	CASSPGPPEWEQFF
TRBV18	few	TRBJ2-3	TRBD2	TGTGCCAGCTCACCAAGGACTAGCGCGGTCACAGATACGCAGTATTTT	CASSPRTSAVTDTQYF
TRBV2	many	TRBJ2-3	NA	TGTGCCAGCACCAACACAGGGTTGGATACGCAGTATTTT	CASTNTGLDTQYF
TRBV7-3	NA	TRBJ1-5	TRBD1	TGTGCCAGCAGCCAAAGCCAGACAGGGGGCGCGGATAGCAATCAGCCCCAGCATTTT	CASSQSQTGGADSNQPQHF
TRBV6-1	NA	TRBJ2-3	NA	TGTGCCAGCACAAAAAACACCGGGAGTCTGGTTTCGAGCACAGATACGCAGTATTTT	CASTKNTGSLVSSTDTQYF